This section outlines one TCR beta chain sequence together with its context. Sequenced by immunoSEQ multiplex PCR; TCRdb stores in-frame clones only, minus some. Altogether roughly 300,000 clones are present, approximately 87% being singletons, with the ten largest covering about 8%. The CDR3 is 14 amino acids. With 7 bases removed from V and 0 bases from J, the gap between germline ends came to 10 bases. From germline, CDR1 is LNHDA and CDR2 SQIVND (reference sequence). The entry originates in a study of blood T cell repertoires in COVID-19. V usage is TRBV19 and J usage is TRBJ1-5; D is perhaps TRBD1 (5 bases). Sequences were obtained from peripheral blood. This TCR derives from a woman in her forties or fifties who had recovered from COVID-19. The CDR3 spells CASIPRDSNQPQHF. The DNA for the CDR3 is TGTGCCAGTATCCCCAGGGATAGCAATCAGCCCCAGCATTTT.